The present T cell receptor (beta chain) was sequenced within a study of a mutant IDH1 vaccine in newly diagnosed glioma. Described time point: week 23, last vaccination. The investigators gave 300 ug of mutant IDH1 20-mer peptide in each vaccine dose, together with topical imiquimod. Worth noting for this clone: What it binds is not known.

Assay used: immunoSEQ multiplex PCR; TCRdb lists only in-frame clones, some missing. The table has tens of thousands of clones, about 81% seen once. The sample here was PBMCs, taken from a glioma patient whose treatment included an IDH1 peptide vaccine. The sequence derives from a woman aged 35 to 49 with glioma. Some clones in this sample may be carry-over from other donors' samples.

CDR3 nucleotides: TGTGCCAGTAGCGGCCCTGATCCAGGAAGGAACACCATATATTTT. As protein: CASSGPDPGRNTIYF. The V and J genes are TRBV19 and TRBJ1-3; D gene unclear. The CDR3 extends over 15 amino acids. V was shortened by 6 bases and J by 7 bases, with 19 bases between the two germline ends. Looked up from germline, CDR1 is LNHDA and CDR2 is SQIVND (reference sequence).